This TCR beta chain was captured in a study of T cells in Graves' hyperthyroidism and ophthalmopathy. The definition of stable Graves' hyperthyroidism was no ophthalmopathy progression within 18 months. Uncontrolled infection, other autoimmune disease, pregnancy or lactation disqualified patients from enrolment. CDR1 is MNHEY and CDR2 is SVGEGT in the germline V gene. The CDR3 has 11 residues. Deletions cut 6 bases from V and 5 bases from J, with 8 bases between. This clonotype was detected a few times. Researchers took RNA transcripts and amplified the TCR beta CDR3 regions from them. When the TCR CDR3 underwent first-round RT-PCR, the HTBI primer set was used. TCRdb reprocessed the multiplex PCR reads via MiXCR and lists one record per CDR3 protein. The sample lists 460,000 or so distinct CDR3 sequences, around an eighth occurring once.

The sequenced sample was blood. This clonotype was sampled from a woman under 30 with Graves' hyperthyroidism. J is TRBJ2-7 and V is TRBV6-2 or TRBV6-3, with D possibly being TRBD1 (5 bases). Here the CDR3 reads CASRGVHEQYF. DNA of the CDR3: TGTGCCAGCAGAGGGGTCCACGAGCAGTACTTC.